This TCR beta chain derives from a study of prognosis after radiotherapy for stage I lung cancer. Study details: A few patients receiving radiotherapy then developed distant metastases (median about seven months), with approximately 14 showing no significant progression. Study-wide results and limits: Diminished Shannon entropy following stereotactic body radiation therapy characterized patients who developed distant metastases.

This clonotype was seen ten or more times. What it recognizes is unknown. The V end lost 1 base, the J end lost 9 bases, and 13 bases lay between the germline ends. Germline values: CDR1 SGHVS, CDR2 FQNEAQ. The CDR3 covers 14 residues. With two-round multiplex PCR, TCR beta CDR3 sequences were amplified from genomic DNA. With primers specific to each TRBV and TRBJ gene, the first-round PCR was performed. In the second PCR round, amplification relied on universal primers. MiXCR was run by TCRdb on the multiplex PCR reads, yielding one entry per CDR3 protein. Of 13,000 to 15,000 distinct CDR3 sequences listed, more than 35% are singletons.

The material was PBMCs, obtained before or after stereotactic body radiation therapy (not recorded which). The TCR was taken from a donor aged 50 or older with non-small cell lung cancer. This chain links TRBV7-8 with TRBJ2-1, with a tentative D call TRBD1 (5 bases). CDR3 sequence (DNA): TGTGCCAGCAGCTTAGGGGGCCACCTCGGTGAGCAGTTCTTC. Translated: CASSLGGHLGEQFF.